This entry lists 16 T cell receptor beta chains sequenced from one sample in a study of blood T cell repertoires in COVID-19. Some clones are missing from TCRdb's copy, which holds only in-frame ones; the method was immunoSEQ multiplex PCR. The sample shows about 300,000 clones, about 87% of them seen only once. Sequenced sample: peripheral blood. These receptors originate from a woman in her twenties or thirties with COVID-19, enrolled during active disease.

V is TRBV7-9 and J is TRBJ1-4, with 7 bases matching TRBD1. The CDR3 spans 15 residues. Germline CDR1 SEHNR, CDR2 FQNEAQ (reference sequence). The V gene end was trimmed by 1 base and the J gene end by 7 bases; junction bases not matched to a gene: 6. This CDR3 is CASSLGGTESEKLFF. The CDR3 DNA reads TGTGCCAGCAGCTTAGGTGGGACAGAGAGTGAAAAACTGTTTTTT. Drawing the rest from reference TRBV7-9 and TRBJ1-4, the complete variable domain is DTGVSQNPRHKITKRGQNVTFRCDPISEHNRLYWYRQTLGQGPEFLTYFQNEAQLEKSRLLSDRFSAERPKGSFSTLEIQRTEQGDSAMYLCASSLGGTESEKLFFGSGTQLSVL.

V usage is TRBV6-1 and J usage is TRBJ1-1; TRBD1 aligns across 8 bases. The V gene's germline CDR1 is MNHNS and CDR2 SASEGT. The CDR3 runs to 13 residues. The junction had 7 bases not matched to a gene; V was cut back by 10 bases and J by 3 bases. The CDR3 coding sequence is TGTGCCACACGGACAGGGAGAGACACTGAAGCTTTCTTT. It is translated as CATRTGRDTEAFF.

The chain uses TRBV11-3 and TRBJ2-5; 7 bases match TRBD2. With V trimmed by 7 bases and J by 0 bases, 11 bases remained unmatched. The CDR3 covers 16 residues. The V gene's germline CDR1 is SGHNT and CDR2 YENEEA. The CDR3 DNA follows: TGTGCCAGCACCGGAGGTGTGCGGGGGAACCAAGAGACCCAGTACTTC. The encoded protein is CASTGGVRGNQETQYF.

The chain carries TRBV11-2 and TRBJ1-3, with 7 bases lining up with TRBD1. Unmatched junction bases numbered 3, after V lost 2 bases and J lost 2 bases. This CDR3 region has 15 residues. Germline values: CDR1 SGHAT, CDR2 FQNNGV. CDR3 sequence: CASSLRGTAGNTIYF. The DNA of the CDR3 is TGTGCCAGCAGCTTAAGGGGGACAGCTGGAAACACCATATATTTT.

The gene calls are TRBV19 and TRBJ2-2, with 8 nucleotides matching TRBD1. The V gene's germline CDR1 is LNHDA and CDR2 SQIVND (reference sequence). This CDR3 contains 15 residues. The junction had 8 bases not matched to a gene; V was cut back by 6 bases and J by 5 bases. The CDR3 sequence: CASRGPGGGTGELFF. The CDR3 DNA reads TGTGCCAGTAGAGGTCCAGGGGGCGGGACCGGGGAGCTGTTTTTT.

The rearrangement joins TRBV3-1 (or the pseudogene TRBV3-2) to TRBJ2-7, with 9 bases identical to TRBD1. The CDR3 has 16 residues. The ends lost 6 bases at V and 2 bases at J; junction bases unmatched: 11. CDR1 LGHDT and CDR2 YNNKEL come from the germline V gene (reference sequence). CDR3 coding DNA: TGTGCCAGCAGAGCGACAGGGGGGAGGGGGACCTACGAGCAGTACTTC. It translates to CASRATGGRGTYEQYF.

The chain combines TRBV6-5 with TRBJ2-3, with TRBD2 as a possible D gene (5 bases). The ends were cut back, 6 bases at V and 2 bases at J, with 15 bases in the middle. The length of the CDR3 is 15 residues. From germline, CDR1 is MNHEY and CDR2 SVGAGI. This CDR3 reads CASSGVGYSTDTQYF. The CDR3 DNA reads TGTGCCAGCAGCGGGGTTGGGTACTCCACAGATACGCAGTATTTT.

The chain links TRBV18 to TRBJ1-2; 8 bases map to TRBD1. CDR1 is KGHSH and CDR2 is LQKENI in the germline V gene. The CDR3 sequence is 15 residues long. V lost 3 bases and J lost 1; bases outside the gene matches: 4. CDR3 DNA sequence: TGTGCCAGCTCACCTACGACAGGGGTTAACTATGGCTACACCTTC. This encodes CASSPTTGVNYGYTF.

V and J are TRBV6-5 and TRBJ1-1; D not resolved. Deletions cut 6 bases from V and 11 bases from J, with 25 bases between. The CDR3 consists of 15 residues. CDR1 is MNHEY and CDR2 is SVGAGI in the germline V gene. The CDR3 is CASSSVMEGRDQAFF. The DNA for the CDR3 is TGTGCCAGCAGCTCTGTGATGGAGGGAAGGGATCAGGCTTTCTTT.

The chain links TRBV2 to TRBJ1-2, with 7 bases fitting TRBD1. Unmatched junction bases numbered 7, after V lost 6 bases and J lost 9 bases. Germline CDR1 SNHLY, CDR2 FYNNEI. This CDR3 is 12 amino acids long. CDR3 sequence (DNA): TGTGCCAGCAGCCGGGAGGGGGCTAGCTACACCTTC. This translates into CASSREGASYTF.

The J gene is TRBJ1-1, the V gene TRBV3-1 (or the pseudogene TRBV3-2), with D perhaps matching TRBD1 (5 bases). CDR3 length: 13 amino acids. CDR1 and CDR2 (germline): LGHDT, YNNKEL (reference sequence). The ends were cut back, 4 bases at V and 12 bases at J, with 18 bases in the middle. CDR3 coding DNA: TGTGCCAGCAGCCCCACGGGGGGACTGAGGACTTTCTTT. It encodes CASSPTGGLRTFF.

This rearrangement joins TRBV3-1 (or the pseudogene TRBV3-2) to TRBJ1-3, with no clear D. Germline V gene data show CDR1 as LGHDT and CDR2 as YNNKEL (reference sequence). V gave up 2 bases and J gave up 0 bases, with 2 bases separating them. This CDR3 has 13 residues. The CDR3 protein is CASSQHSGNTIYF. The CDR3 bases are TGTGCCAGCAGCCAACACTCTGGAAACACCATATATTTT.

The rearrangement links TRBV19 to TRBJ1-3; no firm D call. The V and J ends lost 7 bases and 0 bases respectively, with 13 bases between them. The germline V gene encodes CDR1 LNHDA and CDR2 SQIVND (reference sequence). The CDR3 spans 15 residues. The CDR3 DNA sequence: TGTGCCAGTACCTCACATCCTTCCTCTGGAAACACCATATATTTT. Protein product: CASTSHPSSGNTIYF.

This sequence joins TRBV2 and TRBJ1-6, with a tentative D call TRBD1 (5 bases). This CDR3 has 15 residues. Germline V gene data show CDR1 as SNHLY and CDR2 as FYNNEI. Trimming stripped 1 base from V and 9 bases from J, with 13 bases between. The CDR3 region has the DNA TGTGCCAGCAGTGAAGATAGGGGTGTGGGTTCACCCCTCCACTTT. Encoded protein: CASSEDRGVGSPLHF.

V usage is TRBV6-2 or TRBV6-3 and J usage is TRBJ1-5; D is unresolved. The CDR3 is 17 amino acids. Trimming took off 0 bases at V and 5 bases at J, with 17 bases between the two ends. Germline V gene data show CDR1 as MNHEY and CDR2 as SVGEGT. CDR3 DNA: TGTGCCAGCAGTTACTCGGGCCAAGGCAGGAGGGATCAGCCCCAGCATTTT. It specifies CASSYSGQGRRDQPQHF.

The V and J genes are TRBV5-1 and TRBJ1-1; no firm D call. CDR1 is SGHRS and CDR2 is YFSETQ in the germline V gene. The V end was cut by 1 base, the J end by 1 base, with 11 bases between. The CDR3 extends over 15 amino acids. The CDR3: CASSLQTGGNTEAFF. CDR3 in DNA: TGCGCCAGCAGCTTGCAAACGGGAGGGAACACTGAAGCTTTCTTT. Full variable domain (rest looked up from reference TRBV5-1 and TRBJ1-1): KAGVTQTPRYLIKTRGQQVTLSCSPISGHRSVSWYQQTPGQGLQFLFEYFSETQRNKGNFPGRFSGRQFSNSRSEMNVSTLELGDSALYLCASSLQTGGNTEAFFGQGTRLTVV.